One sample yielded the 25 T cell receptor beta chains listed below, sequenced in a study of blood T cell repertoires in COVID-19 (dated by TCRdb to the early 2020s). Library preparation employed the immunoSEQ multiplex PCR assay. Here the immuneACCESS table is served through TCRdb, limited to in-frame sequences with V and J called. Missing clones are a known gap in these copies; in checked studies unresolved V genes cover under half, and the rest lacks a known reason. Across this sample there are 35,000 to 45,000 clones, with approximately 90% seen only once. The ten largest clones add up to 6.2% of the sample. Sequencing was performed on peripheral blood. The receptors here all came from a human donor in a cohort sampled during active COVID-19.

This clone has a single count. CDR3 region: CASSPGQGTTQYF. The CDR3 DNA follows: TGTGCCAGCAGCCCCGGGCAGGGGACGACCCAGTACTTC. The rearrangement uses TRBV11-3 and TRBJ2-5; tentative D call: TRBD1 (6 bases). The CDR3 contains 13 residues. The germline V gene encodes CDR1 SGHNT and CDR2 YENEEA. Trimming removed 5 bases at V and 7 bases at J, with 14 bases between. Filled out from reference TRBV11-3 and TRBJ2-5, the complete variable domain reads EAGVVQSPRYKIIEKKQPVAFWCNPISGHNTLYWYLQNLGQGPELLIRYENEEAVDDSQLPKDRFSAERLKGVDSTLKIQPAELGDSAVYLCASSPGQGTTQYFGPGTRLLVL.

The rearrangement uses TRBV19 and TRBJ1-5; unclear D gene. V lost 1 base and J 4 bases, leaving 8 bases between the germline ends. Germline V gene data show CDR1 as LNHDA and CDR2 as SQIVND (reference sequence). This CDR3 has 14 amino acids. CDR3 DNA: TGTGCCAGTAGTATAGTGCGGGGAAATCAGCCCCAGCATTTT. Translation: CASSIVRGNQPQHF.

This sequence joins TRBV6-5 and TRBJ1-2; D unclear. This CDR3 has 14 amino acids. Germline CDR1 and CDR2: MNHEY and SVGAGI. V was trimmed by 10 bases and J by 0 bases, leaving 15 bases between them. The CDR3 here is CAIEGREANYGYTF. The CDR3 DNA reads as TGTGCCATCGAGGGAAGAGAAGCTAACTATGGCTACACCTTC.

The chain joins TRBV19 to TRBJ1-5; a possible D gene is TRBD1 (5 bases). From germline, CDR1 is LNHDA and CDR2 SQIVND (reference sequence). With 4 bases removed from V and 7 bases from J, the gap between germline ends came to 11 bases. The length of the CDR3 is 13 residues. CDR3 sequence reads: CASSNQGRQPQHF. CDR3 coding DNA: TGTGCCAGTAGTAACCAGGGTAGGCAGCCCCAGCATTTT.

The chain couples TRBV3-1 (or the pseudogene TRBV3-2) to TRBJ1-2, with D possibly being TRBD1 (5 bases). Trimming removed 7 bases from V and 6 bases from J, with 9 bases in between. The CDR3 totals 11 residues. Germline assignment: CDR1 LGHDT and CDR2 YNNKEL (reference sequence). CDR3 nucleotide sequence: TGTGCCAGCACGGGGGTAGATGGCTACACCTTC. Encoded protein: CASTGVDGYTF.

V is TRBV20-1 and J is TRBJ2-1; D call uncertain. Deletions cut 0 bases from V and 9 bases from J, with 6 bases between. Germline CDR1 reads DFQATT; CDR2 reads SNEGSKA (reference sequence). This CDR3 region has 11 residues. CDR3 sequence: CSARDYREQFF. CDR3 bases: TGCAGTGCTAGAGATTATCGTGAGCAGTTCTTC.

V usage is TRBV6-5 and J usage is TRBJ1-2; D remains unclear. V was pared by 4 bases and J by 4 bases, with 10 bases between. The CDR3 covers 13 residues. Germline V gene data show CDR1 as MNHEY and CDR2 as SVGAGI. The CDR3 loop reads CASSSHPSYGYTF. The CDR3 nucleotides read TGTGCCAGCAGTTCCCACCCCAGCTATGGCTACACCTTC.

This clone was seen a single time. The rearrangement joins TRBV5-1 to TRBJ1-2; TRBD1 aligns across 7 bases. CDR1 is SGHRS, CDR2 YFSETQ, per germline. CDR3 size: 13 residues. V was pared by 3 bases and J by 3 bases, with 2 bases of the junction left unmatched. This CDR3 is CASSSTGDYGYTF. The CDR3 bases are TGCGCCAGCAGCTCTACAGGGGACTATGGCTACACCTTC.

The genes are TRBV6-5 and TRBJ2-1, with 10 bases matching TRBD1. Germline-derived CDR1 and CDR2 are MNHEY and SVGAGI. V dropped 1 base and J dropped 5; count of bases not matched to a gene: 5. CDR3 size: 16 residues. CDR3 region: CASSYWRTGGNNEQFF. As DNA, the CDR3 is TGTGCCAGCAGTTACTGGCGGACAGGGGGGAACAATGAGCAGTTCTTC.

The rearrangement links TRBV7-9 to TRBJ2-4; 10 bases are shared with TRBD1. Trimming took 1 base from V and 1 from J; bases not matched to a gene: 4. The CDR3 length is 17 residues. Germline loops: CDR1 SEHNR, CDR2 FQNEAQ (reference sequence). The CDR3 protein is CASSLGLDRGAKNIQYF. CDR3 DNA: TGTGCCAGCAGCTTAGGGTTGGACAGGGGGGCCAAAAACATTCAGTACTTC.

This clone was found once. The chain uses TRBV23-1 and TRBJ2-7; D possibly corresponds to TRBD1 (5 bases). TRBV23-1 is identified as an open reading frame with a role that is uncertain. The CDR3 spans 15 residues. Trimming left V 4 bases short and J 2 bases short, with 15 bases between. The CDR3 nucleotides read TGCGCCAGCAGTCCCAGGACACCTTTCCCCTACGAGCAGTACTTC. This sequence encodes CASSPRTPFPYEQYF.

This clone has a handful of counts. V is TRBV27 and J is TRBJ2-2; D uncertain. The V gene lost 2 bases and the J gene lost 4 bases, with 11 bases spanning the gap. CDR3 length: 15 amino acids. Germline V gives CDR1 MNHEY, CDR2 SMNVEV (reference sequence). In DNA form, the CDR3 reads TGTGCCAGCAGTTTACGGCCGACTGGCACCGGGGAGCTGTTTTTT. It is translated as CASSLRPTGTGELFF.

The V and J genes are TRBV19 and TRBJ2-2; 8 bases align to TRBD2. Trimming removed 2 bases from V and 5 bases from J; junction bases left unmatched: 10. CDR1 is LNHDA and CDR2 is SQIVND in the germline V gene (reference sequence). CDR3 length equals 17 residues. For the CDR3, the DNA is TGTGCCAGTAGTATACTTAGCGGGATCGTTGGTACCGGGGAGCTGTTTTTT. Encoded protein: CASSILSGIVGTGELFF.

The V gene is TRBV30, the J gene TRBJ1-6; D gene uncertain. Germline lookup yields CDR1 GTSNPN and CDR2 SVGIG (reference sequence). The CDR3 runs 15 residues. V was clipped by 4 bases and J by 0 bases, with 10 bases between them. Written as DNA, the CDR3 is TGTGCCTGGATCCCGTATTACTCCTATAATTCACCCCTCCACTTT. This translates into CAWIPYYSYNSPLHF.

J is TRBJ2-5 and V is TRBV18, with 7 bases matching TRBD1. V was clipped by 0 bases and J by 5 bases; unmatched bases: 3. The CDR3 has 14 amino acids. The V gene's germline CDR1 is KGHSH and CDR2 LQKENI. CDR3 loop: CASSPPTGTETQYF. CDR3 coding DNA: TGTGCCAGCTCACCACCGACAGGGACCGAGACCCAGTACTTC.

The gene calls are TRBV2 and TRBJ2-3, with D possibly TRBD1 on 5 matching bases. The CDR3 covers 16 residues. V lost 6 bases and J 2 bases, leaving 18 bases between the germline ends. Germline V lookup: CDR1 SNHLY, CDR2 FYNNEI. CDR3 nucleotides: TGTGCCAGCAGAGACCGACAGTCTCTCTACACAGATACGCAGTATTTT. It specifies CASRDRQSLYTDTQYF.

The DNA of the CDR3 is TGTGCCAGCAGCGGAGGGAATTATGGCTACACCTTC. It specifies CASSGGNYGYTF. This rearrangement joins TRBV28 to TRBJ1-2; D remains unclear. V lost 6 bases and J 5 bases, leaving 10 bases between the germline ends. Germline CDR1 and CDR2: MDHEN and SYDVKM. The CDR3 has 12 amino acids.

This chain connects TRBV30 to TRBJ1-1, with D possibly TRBD1 on 5 matching bases. This CDR3 has 12 amino acids. V lost 6 bases to trimming and J lost 4 bases, with 12 bases between them. CDR1 GTSNPN and CDR2 SVGIG come from the germline V gene (reference sequence). As DNA, the CDR3 is TGTGCCTGCGGGGGGTATGGCACTGAAGCTTTCTTT. Translation: CACGGYGTEAFF.

This rearrangement joins TRBV11-2 to TRBJ1-3, with D possibly matching TRBD1 (6 bases). V dropped 1 base and J dropped 3 bases, with 7 bases sitting between them. Germline CDR1 SGHAT, CDR2 FQNNGV. The CDR3 has 14 residues. This chain's CDR3 is CASSLGRGGNTIYF. The CDR3 DNA reads TGTGCCAGCAGCTTAGGCAGGGGTGGAAACACCATATATTTT.

V usage is TRBV6-2 or TRBV6-3 and J usage is TRBJ2-1, with 7 bases identical to TRBD2. There are 16 residues in the CDR3. Germline loops: CDR1 MNHEY, CDR2 SVGEGT. Trimming at V came to 3 bases and at J to 3 bases, leaving 8 bases not matched to a gene. The CDR3 is CASSYRAGNVYNEQFF. The CDR3 DNA sequence: TGTGCCAGCAGTTATCGAGCGGGGAATGTCTACAATGAGCAGTTCTTC.

The V and J genes are TRBV5-1 and TRBJ1-4; 8 positions agree with TRBD1. The CDR3 sequence is 16 residues long. The junction had 8 bases not matched to a gene; V was cut back by 4 bases and J by 3 bases. CDR1 and CDR2 from the germline V gene are SGHRS and YFSETQ. CDR3 sequence reads: CASSRTGTAANEKLFF. The DNA of the CDR3 is TGCGCCAGCAGCAGGACAGGGACGGCGGCTAATGAAAAACTGTTTTTT.

The gene calls are TRBV3-1 (or the pseudogene TRBV3-2) and TRBJ2-7; 10 bases are a match to TRBD2. The CDR3 loop spans 15 amino acids. The V and J ends lost 2 bases and 7 bases, in that order; junction bases with no gene match: 8. The V gene's germline CDR1 is LGHDT and CDR2 YNNKEL (reference sequence). CDR3 DNA sequence: TGTGCCAGCAGCCAAAGGACTAGCGGTCCTAGGGAGCAGTACTTC. Translating gives CASSQRTSGPREQYF.

In its sample, this clone was seen once. The chain uses TRBV12-5 and TRBJ1-1, with D maybe TRBD1 (6 bases). V lost 2 bases to trimming and J lost 4 bases, with 8 bases between them. Germline values: CDR1 LGHNT, CDR2 FRNRAP. The CDR3 totals 13 residues. CDR3 sequence: CASGLNRVTEAFF. For the CDR3, the DNA is TGTGCTAGTGGTTTGAACAGGGTCACTGAAGCTTTCTTT.

The chain joins TRBV11-2 to TRBJ2-5; D is ambiguous. The germline V gene encodes CDR1 SGHAT and CDR2 FQNNGV. Deletions cut 0 bases from V and 9 bases from J, with 11 bases between. The CDR3 sequence is 13 residues long. The CDR3 DNA reads as TGTGCCAGCAGCTTAGATCGAGGTCGGGCCCAGTACTTC. It translates to CASSLDRGRAQYF.

The CDR3 region is CASSLVSHEKLFF. The CDR3 DNA sequence: TGTGCCAGCAGCTTAGTTAGCCATGAAAAACTGTTTTTT. The chain joins TRBV7-9 to TRBJ1-4; no reliable D call. Germline-derived CDR1 and CDR2 are SEHNR and FQNEAQ (reference sequence). The ends were cut back, 1 base at V and 6 bases at J, with 6 bases in the middle. The CDR3 sequence is 13 residues long.